These T cell receptor beta chains were read from a single sample in a study of OX40 agonist ivuxolimab in advanced cancers. TCRdb keeps only in-frame clones here, not all; method: immunoSEQ multiplex PCR. Of approximately 41,000 clones in the sample, around four fifths were seen once. The material was CD4+ or CD8+ T cells sorted from blood, obtained in a trial of the OX40 agonist ivuxolimab. The receptors here all came from an adult with an advanced solid tumor such as melanoma, head and neck, liver or kidney cancer. The CDR3 runs from the conserved cysteine through the conserved F or W. A D gene is named only where the DNA matches it firmly. Clone size is not always given. Where it is, it says once, few, many or a class for expanded clones.

abundance: -
v_gene: TRBV6-5
d_gene: -
j_gene: TRBJ1-1
CDR3nt: TGTGCCAGCAGTTCCTTCACTGAAGCTTTCTTT
CDR3aa: CASSSFTEAFF

abundance: -
v_gene: TRBV11-2
d_gene: -
j_gene: TRBJ1-1
CDR3nt: TGTGCCAGCAGCCCCACCCCCATTGGAGGGCCCGCTGAAGCTTTCTTT
CDR3aa: CASSPTPIGGPAEAFF

abundance: -
v_gene: TRBV7-9
d_gene: TRBD1
j_gene: TRBJ2-2
CDR3nt: TGTGCCAGCAGGCAGGGGGCTGTCGGGGAGCTGTTTTTT
CDR3aa: CASRQGAVGELFF

abundance: -
v_gene: TRBV2
d_gene: -
j_gene: TRBJ2-5
CDR3nt: TGTGCCAGCAGCTGGGACATGAGCCAAGAGACCCAGTACTTC
CDR3aa: CASSWDMSQETQYF

abundance: -
v_gene: TRBV28
d_gene: -
j_gene: TRBJ2-7
CDR3nt: TGTGCCAGCAGTAGGTACGAGCAGTACTTC
CDR3aa: CASSRYEQYF

abundance: -
v_gene: TRBV6-1
d_gene: -
j_gene: TRBJ1-2
CDR3nt: TGTGCCAGCAGTAGGGGGGGCCACTATGGCTACACCTTC
CDR3aa: CASSRGGHYGYTF

abundance: once
v_gene: TRBV6-5
d_gene: TRBD1
j_gene: TRBJ1-1
CDR3nt: TGTGCCAGCAGTCCTGGGACAGGGGGTAACACTGAAGCTTTCTTT
CDR3aa: CASSPGTGGNTEAFF

abundance: -
v_gene: TRBV25-1
d_gene: -
j_gene: TRBJ2-2
CDR3nt: TGTGCCAGCAGTGAAAACGGTCAGGGCCCCGGGGAGCTGTTTTTT
CDR3aa: CASSENGQGPGELFF

abundance: -
v_gene: TRBV9
d_gene: TRBD2
j_gene: TRBJ2-1
CDR3nt: TGTGCCAGCAGCGTCACCATCCTAGCGGGAGGGTACAATGAGCAGTTCTTC
CDR3aa: CASSVTILAGGYNEQFF

abundance: once
v_gene: TRBV18
d_gene: -
j_gene: TRBJ2-3
CDR3nt: TGTGCCAGCACAACCGGGGTCACAGATACGCAGTATTTT
CDR3aa: CASTTGVTDTQYF

abundance: -
v_gene: TRBV7-2
d_gene: -
j_gene: TRBJ1-1
CDR3nt: TGTGCCAGCAGCACCCCAGGTGGTTCTCGGGCTTTCTTT
CDR3aa: CASSTPGGSRAFF

abundance: -
v_gene: TRBV19
d_gene: -
j_gene: TRBJ1-1
CDR3nt: TGTGCCAGTAGTGGGCGGGCTGAAGCTTTCTTT
CDR3aa: CASSGRAEAFF

abundance: -
v_gene: TRBV14
d_gene: -
j_gene: TRBJ1-2
CDR3nt: TGTGCCAGCAGCCAATATGGGATTGAGGACTATGGCTACACCTTC
CDR3aa: CASSQYGIEDYGYTF

abundance: -
v_gene: TRBV28
d_gene: -
j_gene: TRBJ2-3
CDR3nt: TGTGCCAGCACTCCTCTGGGGGAGGAGGGCACAGATACGCAGTATTTT
CDR3aa: CASTPLGEEGTDTQYF

abundance: -
v_gene: TRBV25-1
d_gene: -
j_gene: TRBJ1-2
CDR3nt: TGTGCCAGCAGTGAGTCAGGGACGGCGTATGGCTACACCTTC
CDR3aa: CASSESGTAYGYTF

abundance: -
v_gene: TRBV7-3
d_gene: -
j_gene: TRBJ1-2
CDR3nt: TGTGCCAGCAGCCCCGTACCAGGAGGGACCAGGGGCTACACCTTC
CDR3aa: CASSPVPGGTRGYTF

abundance: -
v_gene: TRBV23-1
d_gene: -
j_gene: TRBJ2-7
CDR3nt: TGCGCCAGCAGTCCCGCCGTCGACGAGCAGTACTTC
CDR3aa: CASSPAVDEQYF

abundance: -
v_gene: TRBV18
d_gene: -
j_gene: TRBJ2-3
CDR3nt: TGTGCCAGCTCACCAGGGGCAGGGGAGGAGACAGATACGCAGTATTTT
CDR3aa: CASSPGAGEETDTQYF

abundance: -
v_gene: TRBV7-9
d_gene: -
j_gene: TRBJ2-7
CDR3nt: TGTGCCAGCAGCTTAGGTAGTGGGAGAAATCACGAGCAGTACTTC
CDR3aa: CASSLGSGRNHEQYF

abundance: -
v_gene: TRBV2
d_gene: TRBD2
j_gene: TRBJ2-7
CDR3nt: TGTGCCAGCAGTGAATACCTAGCGGGCTCCTACGAGCAGTACTTC
CDR3aa: CASSEYLAGSYEQYF

abundance: once
v_gene: TRBV28
d_gene: -
j_gene: TRBJ2-7
CDR3nt: TGTGCCAGCAGTCTCAGATACGAGCAGTACTTC
CDR3aa: CASSLRYEQYF

abundance: -
v_gene: TRBV27
d_gene: -
j_gene: TRBJ1-3
CDR3nt: TGTGCCAGCAGTTTATCAGCCCCCGCCCTCTTCGGAGGTGGAAACACCATATATTTT
CDR3aa: CASSLSAPALFGGGNTIYF

abundance: -
v_gene: TRBV29-1
d_gene: -
j_gene: TRBJ2-7
CDR3nt: TGCAGCGTTGAAGATTTCCAGGGGTACGAGCAGTACTTC
CDR3aa: CSVEDFQGYEQYF

abundance: -
v_gene: TRBV30
d_gene: -
j_gene: TRBJ2-7
CDR3nt: TGTGCCTGGAGTGTTCCCCTCGGGGAGCAGTACTTC
CDR3aa: CAWSVPLGEQYF